The clone carrying this T cell receptor (beta chain) was seen a single time. Its antigen remains unidentified. The PCR employed 60 Vbeta primers together with 13 Jbeta primers. Profiled with immunoSEQ multiplex PCR; TCRdb holds only in-frame clones, not every one. Found here are over 150,000 clones, around 70% of them singletons; the top ten hold around 2.3%. This sample was taken from a study of cytomegalovirus exposure and HLA in healthy donors. Study conclusions and caveats: Per a prior analysis, the majority of TCR beta V segments were productive roughly 87% or roughly 30% of the time. Clonal expansion was found to be greater in HLA-associated TCR beta chains than in equally common others in a later analysis. In a later analysis, common viral pathogens appeared linked to several of the most significant clusters. According to the study, 160 or so TCR beta chains were cytomegalovirus-associated.

CDR1 is SGHVS and CDR2 is FNYEAQ in the germline V gene. Trimming pared 5 bases from V and 13 bases from J, leaving 17 bases between. The length of the CDR3 is 12 residues. The clonotype comes from a man under 40 in good health and CMV-seronegative. The chain links TRBV7-6 to TRBJ1-2; D unresolved. Sequencing used PBMCs. The CDR3 sequence is CASSPVAGLITF. The CDR3 bases are TGTGCCAGCAGCCCAGTGGCTGGGCTTATCACCTTC.